Below are 18 T cell receptor beta chains sequenced from a single sample in a study of cytomegalovirus exposure and HLA in healthy donors. A multiplex PCR was run with 60 Vbeta primers and 13 Jbeta primers. Produced via immunoSEQ multiplex PCR; TCRdb's table is partial and in-frame only. The repertoire consists of about 140,000 clones, with roughly 78% occurring once and the leading ten covering 2% to 2.5%. Sequencing was performed on PBMCs. The source is a young man in good health and CMV-seronegative.

The chain employs TRBV28 and TRBJ2-5; no reliable D call. The CDR3 covers 12 residues. The V end was cut by 2 bases, the J end by 7 bases, with 8 bases between. From germline, CDR1 is MDHEN and CDR2 SYDVKM. CDR3 protein: CASSLNPGTQYF. The CDR3 DNA is TGTGCCAGCAGTTTAAACCCGGGGACCCAGTACTTC.

The rearrangement joins TRBV5-6 to TRBJ1-1; perhaps TRBD1 as D (6 bases). V was trimmed by 0 bases and J by 10 bases, leaving 13 bases between them. Germline V gene sequence: CDR1 SGHDT, CDR2 YYEEEE. This CDR3 is 13 amino acids long. CDR3 coding DNA: TGTGCCAGCAGCTTGGGAACAGGGCTGGTAGCTTTCTTT. This translates into CASSLGTGLVAFF.

This clone has just a few counts. The V call is TRBV4-1, the J call TRBJ1-1; D perhaps matches TRBD1 (6 bases). Trimming took 1 base from V and 1 from J, leaving 13 bases between them. CDR3 length: 16 residues. Per the germline V gene, CDR1 is MGHRA and CDR2 is YSYEKL. The CDR3 loop reads CASSQGPRGRNTEAFF. Written as DNA, the CDR3 is TGCGCCAGCAGCCAAGGCCCCAGGGGCAGGAACACTGAAGCTTTCTTT.

This clone was detected only a few times. This sample includes further DNA sequences coding for the same CDR3. The CDR3 is CASSSDTGELFF. In DNA form, the CDR3 reads TGTGCCAGCAGTAGCGACACCGGGGAGCTGTTTTTT. This chain connects TRBV7-3 to TRBJ2-2; TRBD2 is a possible D gene (5 bases). This CDR3 comprises 12 residues. Deletions cut 6 bases from V and 3 bases from J, with 5 bases between. CDR1 and CDR2 (germline): SGHTA, FQGTGA.

The chain uses TRBV6-6 and TRBJ1-2; D unclear. Between the trimmed V and J ends, which lost 5 bases and 9 bases, there was a span of 13 bases. The length of the CDR3 is 12 residues. Germline CDR1 MNHNY, CDR2 SVGAGI (reference sequence). The CDR3 region is CASSPGGRRYTF. Here the CDR3 DNA reads TGTGCCAGCAGTCCGGGAGGTCGTCGCTACACCTTC.

A note on this clone: Relative to the germline gene, one junction end is altered; a read error may explain this. The chain joins TRBV12-5 to TRBJ1-1; D is perhaps TRBD1 (5 bases). Germline CDR1 is LGHNT and CDR2 is FRNRAP. This CDR3 is built from 11 residues. CDR3 region: CASGLVAGTIF. CDR3 in DNA: TGTGCTAGTGGTTTGGTCGCTGGGACTATCTTT.

V is TRBV29-1 and J is TRBJ1-1; 8 nucleotides agree with TRBD1. Germline V gives CDR1 SQVTM, CDR2 ANQGSEA. V gave up 7 bases and J gave up 1 base; unmatched junction bases: 11. CDR3 length: 15 residues. CDR3 protein: CSALRTGRGNTEAFF. CDR3 in DNA: TGCAGCGCGCTACGGACAGGGAGGGGGAACACTGAAGCTTTCTTT.

The DNA of the CDR3 is TGTGCCAGCACGGGGGGGGGCTACACCTTC. Amino acids: CASTGGGYTF. This chain uses TRBV2 with TRBJ1-2, with a tentative D call TRBD1 (5 bases). Trimming removed 7 bases at V and 8 bases at J, with 8 bases between. The germline CDR1 and CDR2 sequences are SNHLY and FYNNEI. The CDR3 is 10 residues long.

This chain uses TRBV2 with TRBJ2-7; D possibly corresponds to TRBD2 (6 bases). The CDR3 extends over 13 amino acids. Trimming left V 6 bases short and J 3 bases short, with 12 bases between. The germline gives CDR1 SNHLY, CDR2 FYNNEI. The CDR3 spells CASRLAVYYEQYF. The CDR3 nucleotides read TGTGCCAGCAGATTAGCGGTTTACTACGAGCAGTACTTC.

The V and J genes are TRBV28 and TRBJ1-4; D remains unclear. CDR3 length: 15 residues. Germline V gene data show CDR1 as MDHEN and CDR2 as SYDVKM. Trimming stripped 4 bases from V and 8 bases from J, with 17 bases between. CDR3 nucleotide sequence: TGTGCCAGCAGTTCCCCCGGGGAGGTCGGGGAAAAACTGTTTTTT. This codes for CASSSPGEVGEKLFF.

The chain recombines TRBV29-1 with TRBJ2-1; D perhaps matches TRBD1 (5 bases). CDR3 length: 15 residues. The V end lost 1 base, the J end lost 2 bases, and 12 bases lay between the germline ends. The germline V gene encodes CDR1 SQVTM and CDR2 ANQGSEA. The CDR3 DNA reads as TGCAGCGTTGAAGCGGCAGGGTTCGCCTACAATGAGCAGTTCTTC. Amino acids: CSVEAAGFAYNEQFF.

This clone was detected only a few times. The CDR3 here is CASSWTGRAYEQYF. The DNA for the CDR3 is TGTGCCAGCAGTTGGACAGGGAGGGCCTACGAGCAGTACTTC. V usage is TRBV6-5 and J usage is TRBJ2-7; tentatively, D is TRBD1 (8 bases). The CDR3 runs 14 residues. Germline values: CDR1 MNHEY, CDR2 SVGAGI. V dropped 4 bases and J dropped 2 bases, with 12 bases sitting between them.

The chain links TRBV28 to TRBJ1-1; the D gene is possibly TRBD1 (5 bases). The V end lost 7 bases, the J end lost 0 bases, and 18 bases lay between the germline ends. This CDR3 contains 16 residues. The germline V gene encodes CDR1 MDHEN and CDR2 SYDVKM. CDR3 in amino acids: CASIPAGGAMNTEAFF. The CDR3 nucleotides read TGTGCCAGCATTCCCGCCGGTGGGGCGATGAACACTGAAGCTTTCTTT.

V gene TRBV19 combines with J gene TRBJ1-2, with TRBD1 matching over 7 bases. Germline trimming cut 2 bases from V and 0 bases from J; bases unmatched to any gene: 12. From germline, CDR1 is LNHDA and CDR2 SQIVND (reference sequence). The CDR3 contains 18 residues. DNA for the CDR3: TGTGCCAGTAGTATACTGACAGGGACAACGACGACTAACTATGGCTACACCTTC. Residues: CASSILTGTTTTNYGYTF.

The chain combines TRBV6-6 with TRBJ2-7; 10 bases are a match to TRBD1. Germline CDR1 and CDR2: MNHNY and SVGAGI (reference sequence). The CDR3 loop spans 14 amino acids. Trimming cost V 5 bases and J 7 bases; bases outside gene matches: 8. The CDR3, as DNA: TGTGCCAGCAGTCGGGGACAGGGGAACCGGGAGCAGTACTTC. It yields the protein CASSRGQGNREQYF.

The chain carries TRBV19 and TRBJ1-5; D is uncertain. Trimming removed 3 bases at V and 7 bases at J, with 13 bases between. The germline V gene has CDR1 LNHDA and CDR2 SQIVND (reference sequence). The CDR3 has 14 amino acids. CDR3 in amino acids: CASSMIREGQPQHF. The DNA for the CDR3 is TGTGCCAGTAGTATGATTCGGGAAGGCCAGCCCCAGCATTTT.

The genes are TRBV15 and TRBJ1-2, with 8 positions matching TRBD1. Germline V lookup: CDR1 LNHNV, CDR2 YYDKDF (reference sequence). Trimming at V came to 0 bases and at J to 5 bases, leaving 5 bases not matched to a gene. This CDR3 contains 15 residues. The CDR3 DNA is TGTGCCACCAGCAGAGATGGGACAGGCGATTATGGCTACACCTTC. Protein sequence: CATSRDGTGDYGYTF. The whole variable domain, remainder taken from reference TRBV15 and TRBJ1-2, is DAMVIQNPRYQVTQFGKPVTLSCSQTLNHNVMYWYQQKSSQAPKLLFHYYDKDFNNEADTPDNFQSRRPNTSFCFLDIRSPGLGDTAMYLCATSRDGTGDYGYTFGSGTRLTVV.

The table lists this clone with a few counts. The chain is built from TRBV4-2 and TRBJ1-2, with unresolved D. V shed 0 bases and J shed 7 bases, with 6 bases lying between them. Germline V gene sequence: CDR1 LGHNA, CDR2 YNFKEQ. The CDR3 totals 12 residues. The CDR3 is CASSQDKAGYTF. CDR3 DNA: TGTGCCAGCAGCCAAGATAAAGCTGGCTACACCTTC.